The present T cell receptor beta chain was sequenced within a study of T cells in women clearing cervical HPV infection. The data were produced by immunoSEQ multiplex PCR, yet TCRdb's version contains in-frame clones alone and is incomplete. The table lists under 25,000 clones. This sequence was found in a woman between 18 and 69 years old with a cervical HPV16 infection that either progressed to CIN3+ or cleared (not recorded which). The sequenced material came from blood buffy coat.

The covered CDR3 bases are TGTGCCATCGGAAACGGACAGCTAAACTATGGC. It specifies CAIGNGQLNYG. The whole CDR3 reads CAIGNGQLNYGYTF. The chain joins TRBV10-3 to TRBJ1-2; a possible D gene is TRBD1 (6 bases). The CDR3 goes on 3 residues after the read ends, and that part is filled in from the germline J gene. CDR1 is ENHRY, CDR2 SYGVKD, per germline. The CDR3 covers 14 residues. V lost 8 bases and J lost 2, with 15 bases in between.